These T cell receptor beta chains were read from a single sample in a study of blood T cell repertoires in COVID-19. The assay was immunoSEQ multiplex PCR, and TCRdb's table has in-frame clones only and misses some. The table records over 250,000 clones, over 75% of them present only once. Sequences were obtained from peripheral blood. Every receptor here comes from a woman in her fifties or sixties with acute or convalescent COVID-19. Both conserved end residues are part of each CDR3. D genes are given only for firm matches. Size tells how often a clone was seen (once, few, many) or the class of an expanded clone, and some rows leave it out.

D: .; J: TRBJ1-1; size: .; V: TRBV28; CDR3: CAGRREMNTEAFF; DNA: TGTGCCGGAAGAAGGGAGATGAACACTGAAGCTTTCTTT
D: .; J: TRBJ1-1; size: once; V: TRBV7-9; CDR3: CASSLWGVNTEAFF; DNA: TGTGCCAGCAGCTTATGGGGGGTCAACACTGAAGCTTTCTTT
D: TRBD2; J: TRBJ2-2; size: .; V: TRBV7-9; CDR3: CASSPTSGGTGELFF; DNA: TGTGCCAGCAGCCCGACTAGCGGGGGCACCGGGGAGCTGTTTTTT
D: .; J: TRBJ2-6; size: once; V: TRBV5-1; CDR3: CASSGISGANVLTF; DNA: TGCGCCAGCAGCGGCATCTCTGGGGCCAACGTCCTGACTTTC
D: .; J: TRBJ1-3; size: .; V: TRBV7-2; CDR3: CASSPQSGNTIYF; DNA: TGTGCCAGCAGCCCCCAATCTGGAAACACCATATATTTT
D: .; J: TRBJ2-7; size: .; V: TRBV7-2; CDR3: CASSTRTGNYEQYF; DNA: TGTGCCAGCAGCACACGGACGGGGAACTACGAGCAGTACTTC
D: TRBD1; J: TRBJ1-2; size: few; V: TRBV24-1; CDR3: CATRPGQDSTGYTF; DNA: TGTGCCACCAGACCGGGACAGGATTCAACTGGCTACACCTTC
D: TRBD2; J: TRBJ2-3; size: .; V: TRBV18; CDR3: CASSPYEAGETTDTQYF; DNA: TGTGCCAGCTCACCATACGAGGCGGGAGAGACCACAGATACGCAGTATTTT
D: .; J: TRBJ1-1; size: .; V: TRBV29-1; CDR3: CSVGGKNVAFF; DNA: TGCAGCGTTGGAGGAAAAAACGTAGCTTTCTTT
D: .; J: TRBJ2-7; size: .; V: TRBV10-3; CDR3: CAISATAYEQYF; DNA: TGTGCCATCAGTGCCACAGCCTACGAGCAGTACTTC
D: .; J: TRBJ1-2; size: .; V: TRBV5-6; CDR3: CASSFASDGYTF; DNA: TGTGCCAGCAGCTTTGCGTCGGATGGCTACACCTTC
D: .; J: TRBJ1-5; size: .; V: TRBV6-5; CDR3: CASNKRQSFNQPQHF; DNA: TGTGCCAGCAACAAAAGACAGTCCTTCAATCAGCCCCAGCATTTT
D: .; J: TRBJ1-4; size: .; V: TRBV5-4; CDR3: CASSEGITNEKLFF; DNA: TGTGCCAGCAGCGAGGGAATTACTAATGAAAAACTGTTTTTT
D: .; J: TRBJ2-7; size: .; V: TRBV28; CDR3: CASSRQGLGLEQYF; DNA: TGTGCCAGCAGTCGGCAGGGTCTGGGGCTGGAGCAGTACTTC
D: .; J: TRBJ2-2; size: .; V: TRBV9; CDR3: CASSPTDTGYTGELFF; DNA: TGTGCCAGCAGCCCTACGGACACCGGATACACCGGGGAGCTGTTTTTT
D: .; J: TRBJ2-7; size: .; V: TRBV4-3; CDR3: CASSQDGDDSEQYF; DNA: TGCGCCAGCAGCCAAGATGGTGATGATAGCGAGCAGTACTTC
D: .; J: TRBJ2-5; size: few; V: TRBV7-9; CDR3: CASSPMGGDQETQYF; DNA: TGTGCCAGCAGCCCAATGGGGGGAGACCAAGAGACCCAGTACTTC
D: .; J: TRBJ2-1; size: .; V: TRBV5-6; CDR3: CASSSRYNEQFF; DNA: TGTGCCAGCAGCTCGAGGTACAATGAGCAGTTCTTC
D: .; J: TRBJ1-6; size: once; V: TRBV27; CDR3: CASSLFQGSSYNSPLHF; DNA: TGTGCCAGCAGTTTATTTCAGGGGAGCTCCTATAATTCACCCCTCCACTTT
D: TRBD2; J: TRBJ2-3; size: few; V: TRBV19; CDR3: CASRAGTSRTYTDTQYF; DNA: TGTGCCAGTAGAGCCGGGACTAGCCGTACCTACACAGATACGCAGTATTTT
D: .; J: TRBJ2-5; size: .; V: TRBV27; CDR3: CASSFLDTPETQYF; DNA: TGTGCCAGCAGTTTTTTGGACACACCGGAGACCCAGTACTTC
D: TRBD1; J: TRBJ2-5; size: .; V: TRBV18; CDR3: CASSPKAGGRETQYF; DNA: TGTGCCAGCTCACCCAAGGCAGGGGGCCGGGAGACCCAGTACTTC
D: .; J: TRBJ2-5; size: .; V: TRBV19; CDR3: CASSIDRGQGETQYF; DNA: TGTGCCAGTAGTATAGATAGAGGACAAGGGGAGACCCAGTACTTC
D: TRBD1; J: TRBJ2-3; size: .; V: TRBV30; CDR3: CASTGQGNRDTQYF; DNA: TGTGCCTCGACGGGACAGGGGAACAGAGATACGCAGTATTTT
D: TRBD1; J: TRBJ1-5; size: .; V: TRBV19; CDR3: CASSRGNQPQHF; DNA: TGTGCCAGTAGCAGGGGGAATCAGCCCCAGCATTTT
D: .; J: TRBJ1-2; size: .; V: TRBV19; CDR3: CASSPTGTGYGYTF; DNA: TGTGCCAGTAGTCCGACAGGAACGGGGTATGGCTACACCTTC
D: .; J: TRBJ1-1; size: .; V: TRBV4-1; CDR3: CASRKGVGYTEAFF; DNA: TGCGCCAGCAGGAAAGGGGTCGGGTACACTGAAGCTTTCTTT
D: TRBD1; J: TRBJ2-7; size: once; V: TRBV24-1; CDR3: CATSGSPGQGTYEQYF; DNA: TGTGCCACCAGTGGGTCTCCGGGACAGGGAACCTACGAGCAGTACTTC
D: .; J: TRBJ1-4; size: .; V: TRBV18; CDR3: CASSPGAENEKLFF; DNA: TGTGCCAGCTCACCAGGAGCAGAGAATGAAAAACTGTTTTTT
D: TRBD1; J: TRBJ1-2; size: .; V: TRBV28; CDR3: CASRSGQGAMFDYGYTF; DNA: TGTGCCAGCAGGTCCGGACAGGGGGCAATGTTTGACTATGGCTACACCTTC
D: .; J: TRBJ1-2; size: .; V: TRBV11-2; CDR3: CASSLGGGYTF; DNA: TGTGCCAGCAGCTTAGGGGGCGGCTACACCTTC
D: .; J: TRBJ2-3; size: .; V: TRBV5-1; CDR3: CASSLGTVASTDTQYF; DNA: TGCGCCAGCAGCTTAGGGACTGTAGCTAGCACAGATACGCAGTATTTT
D: .; J: TRBJ2-3; size: .; V: TRBV7-8; CDR3: CASSFNYPTDTQYF; DNA: TGTGCCAGCAGCTTCAACTATCCCACAGATACGCAGTATTTT
D: .; J: TRBJ1-3; size: once; V: TRBV29-1; CDR3: CSVGETNPGNTIYF; DNA: TGCAGCGTTGGGGAGACTAACCCTGGAAACACCATATATTTT
D: .; J: TRBJ1-1; size: .; V: TRBV19; CDR3: CASSGQHQDHDTEAFF; DNA: TGTGCCAGTAGTGGACAACATCAGGACCACGACACTGAAGCTTTCTTT
D: .; J: TRBJ2-3; size: .; V: TRBV5-4; CDR3: CASSLGVEGGGADTQYF; DNA: TGTGCCAGCAGCTTGGGGGTGGAGGGTGGAGGTGCAGATACGCAGTATTTT
D: TRBD1; J: TRBJ2-1; size: once; V: TRBV5-1; CDR3: CASSFEGRGLNEQFF; DNA: TGCGCCAGCAGCTTTGAAGGCAGGGGGCTCAATGAGCAGTTCTTC
D: .; J: TRBJ1-2; size: .; V: TRBV6-5; CDR3: CASSTSATANYGYTF; DNA: TGTGCCAGCAGTACAAGCGCAACCGCTAACTATGGCTACACCTTC
D: .; J: TRBJ1-1; size: few; V: TRBV2; CDR3: CASRGGPNTEAFF; DNA: TGTGCCAGCAGAGGGGGACCGAACACTGAAGCTTTCTTT
D: .; J: TRBJ1-4; size: .; V: TRBV18; CDR3: CASSASPGTSEKLFF; DNA: TGTGCCAGCTCTGCCTCTCCGGGGACATCCGAAAAACTGTTTTTT
D: .; J: TRBJ2-5; size: .; V: TRBV2; CDR3: CANRPDTVGETQYF; DNA: TGTGCCAACCGACCGGACACCGTCGGGGAGACCCAGTACTTC
D: .; J: TRBJ2-1; size: .; V: TRBV6-1; CDR3: CASSESRGNPTKNEQFF; DNA: TGTGCCAGCAGTGAGTCGCGAGGGAATCCAACTAAGAATGAGCAGTTCTTC